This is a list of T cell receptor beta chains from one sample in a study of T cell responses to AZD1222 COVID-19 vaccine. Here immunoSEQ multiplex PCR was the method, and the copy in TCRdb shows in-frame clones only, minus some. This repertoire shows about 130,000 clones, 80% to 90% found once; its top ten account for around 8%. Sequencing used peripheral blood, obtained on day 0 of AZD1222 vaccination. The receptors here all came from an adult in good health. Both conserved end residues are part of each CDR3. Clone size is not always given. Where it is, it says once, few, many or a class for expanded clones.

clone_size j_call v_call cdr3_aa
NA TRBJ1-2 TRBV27 CASRSQGDPDGYTF
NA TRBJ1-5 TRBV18 CASSPGTGGDNQPQHF
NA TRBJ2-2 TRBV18 CASSSLDRNTGELFF
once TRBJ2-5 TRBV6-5 CASSYLWDGETQYF
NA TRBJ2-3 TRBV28 CASSFRGSSTDTQYF
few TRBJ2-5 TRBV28 CASSLPLGRAETQYF
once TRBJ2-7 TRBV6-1 CASREGGPVYEQYF
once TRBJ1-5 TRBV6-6 CASTKWENQPQHF
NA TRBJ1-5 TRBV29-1 CSVRQGVSQPQHF
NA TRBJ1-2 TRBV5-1 CASSTGQDVYGYTF
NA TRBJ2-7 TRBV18 CASSPPNRGGDEQYF
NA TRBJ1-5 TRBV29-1 CSVGGQGAGQPQHF
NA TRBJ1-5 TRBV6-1 CASSELGYSNQPQHF
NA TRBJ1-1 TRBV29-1 CSVQGARRGEAFF
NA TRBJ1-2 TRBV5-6 CASSLDDRGNGYTF
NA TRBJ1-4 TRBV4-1 CASSQDTGGSNEKLFF
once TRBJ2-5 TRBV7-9 CASRASGPQETQYF
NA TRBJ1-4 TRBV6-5 CASSLNRGYNEKLFF
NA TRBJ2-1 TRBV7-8 CASSLEGVSYNEQFF
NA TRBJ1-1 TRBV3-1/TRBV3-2 CASSQAGVLEAFF
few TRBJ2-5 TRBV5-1 CASSLEETQYF
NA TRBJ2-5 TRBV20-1 CSAGGVETQYF
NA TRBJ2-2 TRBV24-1 CATSDYVFGELFF
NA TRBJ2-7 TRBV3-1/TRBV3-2 CASSQERRGAEQYF
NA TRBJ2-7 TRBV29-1 CSVELGSGVSYEQYF
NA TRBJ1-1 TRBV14 CASSQAGLDTEAFF
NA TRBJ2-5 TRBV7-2 CASRRQGPETQYF
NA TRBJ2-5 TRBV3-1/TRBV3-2 CASSQVPAGQTQYF